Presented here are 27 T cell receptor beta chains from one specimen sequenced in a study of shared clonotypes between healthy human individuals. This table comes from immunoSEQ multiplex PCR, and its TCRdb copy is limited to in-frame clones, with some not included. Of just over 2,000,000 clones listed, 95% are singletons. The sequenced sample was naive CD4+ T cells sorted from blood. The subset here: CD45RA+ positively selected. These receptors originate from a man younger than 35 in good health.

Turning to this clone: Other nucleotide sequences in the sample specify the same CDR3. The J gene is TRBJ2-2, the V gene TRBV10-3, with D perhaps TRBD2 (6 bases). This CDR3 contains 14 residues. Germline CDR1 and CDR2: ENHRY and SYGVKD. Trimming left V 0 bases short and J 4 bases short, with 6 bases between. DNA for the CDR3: TGTGCCATCAGTGAGTCGGGGGGCACCGGGGAGCTGTTTTTT. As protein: CAISESGGTGELFF.

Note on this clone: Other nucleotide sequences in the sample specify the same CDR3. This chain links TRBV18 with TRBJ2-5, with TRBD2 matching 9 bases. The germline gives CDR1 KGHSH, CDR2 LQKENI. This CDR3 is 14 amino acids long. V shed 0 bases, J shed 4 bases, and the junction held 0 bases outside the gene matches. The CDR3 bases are TGTGCCAGCTCACCACCGGGACTAGCAGAGACCCAGTACTTC. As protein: CASSPPGLAETQYF.

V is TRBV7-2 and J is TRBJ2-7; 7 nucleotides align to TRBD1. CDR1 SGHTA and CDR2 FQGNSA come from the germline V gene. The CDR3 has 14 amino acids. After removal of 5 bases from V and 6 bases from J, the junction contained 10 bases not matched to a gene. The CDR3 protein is CASSLSTGSGEQYF. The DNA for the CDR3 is TGTGCCAGCAGCCTGTCGACAGGGTCAGGCGAGCAGTACTTC. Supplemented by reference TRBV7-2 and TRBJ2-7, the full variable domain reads GAGVSQSPSNKVTEKGKDVELRCDPISGHTALYWYRQSLGQGLEFLIYFQGNSAPDKSGLPSDRFSAERTGGSVSTLTIQRTQQEDSAVYLCASSLSTGSGEQYFGPGTRLTVT.

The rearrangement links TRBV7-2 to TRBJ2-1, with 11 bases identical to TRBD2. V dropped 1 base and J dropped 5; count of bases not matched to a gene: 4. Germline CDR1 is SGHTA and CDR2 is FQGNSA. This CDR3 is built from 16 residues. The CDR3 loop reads CASSLVGTSGNNEQFF. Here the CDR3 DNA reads TGTGCCAGCAGCTTAGTTGGGACTAGCGGAAACAATGAGCAGTTCTTC.

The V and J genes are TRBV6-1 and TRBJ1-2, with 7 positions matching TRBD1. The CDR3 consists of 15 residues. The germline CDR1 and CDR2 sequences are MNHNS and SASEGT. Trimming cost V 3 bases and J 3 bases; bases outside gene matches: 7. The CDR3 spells CASSDPRGRYYGYTF. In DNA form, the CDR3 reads TGTGCCAGCAGTGACCCCAGGGGGAGGTACTATGGCTACACCTTC.

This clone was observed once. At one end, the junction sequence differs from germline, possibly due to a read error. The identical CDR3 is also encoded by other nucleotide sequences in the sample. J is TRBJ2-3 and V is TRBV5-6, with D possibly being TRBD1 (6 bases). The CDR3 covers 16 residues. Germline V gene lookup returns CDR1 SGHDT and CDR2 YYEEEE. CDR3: CASSLGTTSSTDTQYF. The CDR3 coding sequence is TGTGCCAGCAGCCTCGGGACAACCTCTAGCACAGACACGCAGTATTTT.

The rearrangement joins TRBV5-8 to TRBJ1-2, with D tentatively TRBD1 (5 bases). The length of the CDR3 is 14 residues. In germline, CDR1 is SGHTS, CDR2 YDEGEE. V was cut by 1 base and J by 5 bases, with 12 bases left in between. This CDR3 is CASSLRGPTYGYTF. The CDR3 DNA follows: TGTGCCAGCAGCTTGAGGGGCCCCACTTATGGCTACACCTTC.

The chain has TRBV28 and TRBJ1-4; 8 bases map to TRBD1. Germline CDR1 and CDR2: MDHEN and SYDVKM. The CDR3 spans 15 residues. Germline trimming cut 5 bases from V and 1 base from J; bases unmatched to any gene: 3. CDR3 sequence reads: CASSGDRLTNEKLFF. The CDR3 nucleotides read TGTGCCAGCAGTGGGGACAGGCTAACTAATGAAAAACTGTTTTTT.

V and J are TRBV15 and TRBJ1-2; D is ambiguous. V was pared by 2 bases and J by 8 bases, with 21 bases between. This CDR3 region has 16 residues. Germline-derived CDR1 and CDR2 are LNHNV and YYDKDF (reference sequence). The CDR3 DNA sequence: TGTGCCACCAGCAGAACGGGATCGTCAAGCTTTTTAGGCTACACCTTC. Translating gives CATSRTGSSSFLGYTF.

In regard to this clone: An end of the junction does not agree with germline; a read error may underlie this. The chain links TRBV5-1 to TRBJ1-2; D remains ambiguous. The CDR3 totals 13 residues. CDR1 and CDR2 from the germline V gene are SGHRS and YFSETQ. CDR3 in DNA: TGCGCCAGCAGTTTGGTGGCCTCGGAGGGCTACACCTTC. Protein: CASSLVASEGYTF.

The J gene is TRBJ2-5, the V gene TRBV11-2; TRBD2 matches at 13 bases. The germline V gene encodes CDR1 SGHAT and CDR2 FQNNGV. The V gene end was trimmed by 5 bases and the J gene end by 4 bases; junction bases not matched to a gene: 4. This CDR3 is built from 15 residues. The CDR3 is CASSGLAGEIETQYF. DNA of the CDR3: TGTGCCAGCAGCGGACTAGCGGGGGAAATAGAGACCCAGTACTTC.

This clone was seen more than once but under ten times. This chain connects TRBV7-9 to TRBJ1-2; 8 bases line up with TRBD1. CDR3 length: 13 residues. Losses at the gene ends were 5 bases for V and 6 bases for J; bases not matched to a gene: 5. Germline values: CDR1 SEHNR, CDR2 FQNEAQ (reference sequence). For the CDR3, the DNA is TGTGCCAGCAGCCGGACAGGGTGGGATGGCTACACCTTC. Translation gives CASSRTGWDGYTF.

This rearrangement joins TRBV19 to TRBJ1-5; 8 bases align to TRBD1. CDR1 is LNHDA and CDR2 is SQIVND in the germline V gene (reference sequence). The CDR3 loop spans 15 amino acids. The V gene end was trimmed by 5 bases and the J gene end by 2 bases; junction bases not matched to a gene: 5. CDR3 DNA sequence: TGTGCCAGTAGTGCACAGGGGGGCCGCAATCAGCCCCAGCATTTT. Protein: CASSAQGGRNQPQHF.

This chain's CDR3 is CASWDRNQPQHF. The CDR3 DNA follows: TGTGCCAGCTGGGACAGAAATCAGCCCCAGCATTTT. V is TRBV19 and J is TRBJ1-5; 7 bases align to TRBD1. Trimming took 9 bases from V and 4 from J; bases not matched to a gene: 3. CDR1 and CDR2 (germline): LNHDA, SQIVND (reference sequence). The CDR3 spans 12 residues.

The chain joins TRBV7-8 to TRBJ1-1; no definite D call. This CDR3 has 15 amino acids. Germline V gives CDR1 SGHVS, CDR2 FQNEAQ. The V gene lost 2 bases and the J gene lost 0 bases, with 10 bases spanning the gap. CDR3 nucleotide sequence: TGTGCCAGCAGCTTATCGGGCACCATGAACACTGAAGCTTTCTTT. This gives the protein CASSLSGTMNTEAFF.

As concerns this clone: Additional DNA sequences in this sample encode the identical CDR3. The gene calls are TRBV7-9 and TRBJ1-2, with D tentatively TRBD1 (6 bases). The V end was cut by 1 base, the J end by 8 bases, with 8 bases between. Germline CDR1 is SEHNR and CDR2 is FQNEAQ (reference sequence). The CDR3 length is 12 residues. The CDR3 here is CASSLEGVGYTF. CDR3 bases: TGTGCCAGCAGCTTAGAGGGGGTCGGCTACACCTTC.

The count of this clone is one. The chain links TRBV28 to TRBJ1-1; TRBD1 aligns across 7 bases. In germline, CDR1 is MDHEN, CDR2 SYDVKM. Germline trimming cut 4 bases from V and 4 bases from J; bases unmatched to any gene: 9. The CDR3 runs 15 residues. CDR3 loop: CASSWPRQGFTEAFF. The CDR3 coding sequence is TGTGCCAGCAGTTGGCCCCGACAGGGCTTCACTGAAGCTTTCTTT.

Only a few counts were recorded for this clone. The CDR3 sequence is CASSFGVGRQDQPQHF. The CDR3 nucleotides are TGTGCCAGCAGCTTCGGGGTGGGGCGACAAGATCAGCCCCAGCATTTT. The genes are TRBV7-9 and TRBJ1-5; D perhaps matches TRBD1 (5 bases). The germline gives CDR1 SEHNR, CDR2 FQNEAQ (reference sequence). The CDR3 is made up of 16 amino acids. Deletions cut 3 bases from V and 5 bases from J, with 17 bases between.

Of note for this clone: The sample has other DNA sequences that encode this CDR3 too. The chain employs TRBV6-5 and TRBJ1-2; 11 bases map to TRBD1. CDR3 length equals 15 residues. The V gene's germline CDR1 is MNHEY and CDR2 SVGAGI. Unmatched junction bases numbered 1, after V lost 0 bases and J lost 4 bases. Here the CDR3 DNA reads TGTGCCAGCAGTTACTCTGGGACAGGGGGCTATGGCTACACCTTC. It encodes CASSYSGTGGYGYTF.

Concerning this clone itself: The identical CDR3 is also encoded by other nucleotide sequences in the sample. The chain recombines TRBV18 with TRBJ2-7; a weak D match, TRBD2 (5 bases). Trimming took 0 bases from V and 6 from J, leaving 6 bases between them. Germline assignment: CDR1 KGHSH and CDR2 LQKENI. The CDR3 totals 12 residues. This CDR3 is CASSPPGGEQYF. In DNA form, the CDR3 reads TGTGCCAGCTCACCACCAGGAGGCGAGCAGTACTTC.

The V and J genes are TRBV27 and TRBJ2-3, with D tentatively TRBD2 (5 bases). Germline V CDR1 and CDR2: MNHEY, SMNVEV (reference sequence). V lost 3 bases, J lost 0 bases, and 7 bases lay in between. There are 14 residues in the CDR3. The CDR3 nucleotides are TGTGCCAGCAGTTTCAGCGGTAGCACAGATACGCAGTATTTT. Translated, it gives CASSFSGSTDTQYF.

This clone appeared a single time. The DNA for the CDR3 is TGTGCCAGCAGCCAGGACAGGCATCAGCCCCAGCATTTT. Residues: CASSQDRHQPQHF. The chain carries TRBV6-1 and TRBJ1-5; TRBD1 agrees at 7 bases. With V trimmed by 6 bases and J by 5 bases, 4 bases remained unmatched. This CDR3 contains 13 residues. Germline loops: CDR1 MNHNS, CDR2 SASEGT.

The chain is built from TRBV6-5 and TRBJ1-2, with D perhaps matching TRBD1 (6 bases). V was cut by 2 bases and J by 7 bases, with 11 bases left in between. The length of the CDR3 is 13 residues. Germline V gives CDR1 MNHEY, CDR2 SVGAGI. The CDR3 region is CASSYSRGGGYTF. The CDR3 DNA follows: TGTGCCAGCAGTTACAGCAGGGGCGGTGGCTACACCTTC.

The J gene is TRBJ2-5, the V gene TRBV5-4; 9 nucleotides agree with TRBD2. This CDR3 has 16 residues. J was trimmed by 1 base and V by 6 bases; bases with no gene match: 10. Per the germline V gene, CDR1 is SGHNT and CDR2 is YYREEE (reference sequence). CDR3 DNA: TGTGCCAGCACTGCGGGGGGGCTTCGTCCCCAAGAGACCCAGTACTTC. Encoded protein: CASTAGGLRPQETQYF.

CDR3 DNA: TGCGCCAGCCGCAGGGAAGGCAATGAGCAGTTCTTC. It yields the protein CASRREGNEQFF. The rearrangement joins TRBV5-1 to TRBJ2-1; a weak D match, TRBD1 (5 bases). This CDR3 contains 12 residues. Looked up from germline, CDR1 is SGHRS and CDR2 is YFSETQ. Trimming removed 7 bases at V and 6 bases at J, with 11 bases between.

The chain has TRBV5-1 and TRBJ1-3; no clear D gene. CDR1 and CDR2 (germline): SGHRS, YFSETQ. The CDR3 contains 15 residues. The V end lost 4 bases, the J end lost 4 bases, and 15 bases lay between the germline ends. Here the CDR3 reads CASSLGWSGGNTIYF. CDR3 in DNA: TGCGCCAGCAGCCTTGGGTGGTCGGGAGGAAACACCATATATTTT.

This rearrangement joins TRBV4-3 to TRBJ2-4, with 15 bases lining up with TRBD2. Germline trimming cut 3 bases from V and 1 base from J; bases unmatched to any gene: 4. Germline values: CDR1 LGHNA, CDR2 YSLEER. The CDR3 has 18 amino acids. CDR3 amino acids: CASSQGLAGGHAKNIQYF. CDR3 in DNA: TGCGCCAGCAGCCAGGGACTAGCGGGAGGCCATGCCAAAAACATTCAGTACTTC.